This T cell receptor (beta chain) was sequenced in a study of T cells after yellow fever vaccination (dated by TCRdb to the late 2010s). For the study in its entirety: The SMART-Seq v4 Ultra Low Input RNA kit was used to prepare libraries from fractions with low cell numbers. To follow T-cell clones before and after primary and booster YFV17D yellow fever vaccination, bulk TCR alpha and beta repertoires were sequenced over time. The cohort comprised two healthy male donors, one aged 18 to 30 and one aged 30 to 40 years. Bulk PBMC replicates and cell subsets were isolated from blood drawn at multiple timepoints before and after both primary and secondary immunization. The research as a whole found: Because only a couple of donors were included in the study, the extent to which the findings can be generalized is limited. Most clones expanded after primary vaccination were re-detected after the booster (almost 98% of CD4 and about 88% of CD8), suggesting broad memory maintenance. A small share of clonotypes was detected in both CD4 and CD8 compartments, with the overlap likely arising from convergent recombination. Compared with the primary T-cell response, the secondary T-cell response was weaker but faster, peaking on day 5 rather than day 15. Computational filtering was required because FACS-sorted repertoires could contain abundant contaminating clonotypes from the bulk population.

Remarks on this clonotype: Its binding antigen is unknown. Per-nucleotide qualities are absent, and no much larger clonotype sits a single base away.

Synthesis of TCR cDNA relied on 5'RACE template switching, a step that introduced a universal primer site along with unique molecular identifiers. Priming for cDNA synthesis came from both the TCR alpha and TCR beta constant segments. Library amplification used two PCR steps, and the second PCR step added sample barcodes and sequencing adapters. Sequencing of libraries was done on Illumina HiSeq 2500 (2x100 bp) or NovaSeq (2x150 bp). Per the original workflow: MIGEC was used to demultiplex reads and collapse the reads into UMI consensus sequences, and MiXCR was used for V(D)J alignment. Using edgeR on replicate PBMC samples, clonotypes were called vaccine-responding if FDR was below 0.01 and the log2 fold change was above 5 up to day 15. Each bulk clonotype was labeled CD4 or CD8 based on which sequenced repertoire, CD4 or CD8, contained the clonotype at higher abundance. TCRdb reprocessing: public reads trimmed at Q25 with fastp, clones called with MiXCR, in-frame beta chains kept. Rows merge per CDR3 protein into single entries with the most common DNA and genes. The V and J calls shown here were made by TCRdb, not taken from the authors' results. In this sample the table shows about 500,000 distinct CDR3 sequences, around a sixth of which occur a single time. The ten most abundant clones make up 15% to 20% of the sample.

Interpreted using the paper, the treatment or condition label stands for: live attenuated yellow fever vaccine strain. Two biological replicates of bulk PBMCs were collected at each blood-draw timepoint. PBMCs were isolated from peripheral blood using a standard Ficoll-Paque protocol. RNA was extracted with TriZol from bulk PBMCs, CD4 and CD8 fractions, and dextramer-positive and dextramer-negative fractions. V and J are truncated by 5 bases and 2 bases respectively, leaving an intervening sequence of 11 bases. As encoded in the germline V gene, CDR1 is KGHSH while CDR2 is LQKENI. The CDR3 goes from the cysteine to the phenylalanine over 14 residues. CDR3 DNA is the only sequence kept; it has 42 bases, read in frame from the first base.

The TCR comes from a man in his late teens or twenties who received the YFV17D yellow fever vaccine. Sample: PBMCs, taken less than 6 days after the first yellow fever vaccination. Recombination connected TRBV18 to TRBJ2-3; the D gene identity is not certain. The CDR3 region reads CASSTSMYTDTQYF. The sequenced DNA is TGTGCCAGCTCAACCTCGATGTACACAGATACGCAGTATTTT.